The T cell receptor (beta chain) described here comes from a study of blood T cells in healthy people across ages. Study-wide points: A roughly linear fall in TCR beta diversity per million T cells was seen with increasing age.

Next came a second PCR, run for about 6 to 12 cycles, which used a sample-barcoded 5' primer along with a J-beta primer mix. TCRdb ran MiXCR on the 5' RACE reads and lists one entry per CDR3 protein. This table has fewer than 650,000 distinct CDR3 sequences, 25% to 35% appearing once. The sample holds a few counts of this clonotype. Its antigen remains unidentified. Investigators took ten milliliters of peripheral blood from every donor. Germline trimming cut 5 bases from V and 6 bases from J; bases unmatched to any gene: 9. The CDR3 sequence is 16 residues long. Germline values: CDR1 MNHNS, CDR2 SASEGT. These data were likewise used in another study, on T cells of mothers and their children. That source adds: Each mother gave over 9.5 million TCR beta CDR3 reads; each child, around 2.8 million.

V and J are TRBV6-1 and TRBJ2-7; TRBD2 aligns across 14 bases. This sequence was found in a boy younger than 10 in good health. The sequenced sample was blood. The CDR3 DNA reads TGTGCCAGCAGTCGGTCGGTGACTAGCGGGAGGGGCGAGCAGTACTTC. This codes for CASSRSVTSGRGEQYF.